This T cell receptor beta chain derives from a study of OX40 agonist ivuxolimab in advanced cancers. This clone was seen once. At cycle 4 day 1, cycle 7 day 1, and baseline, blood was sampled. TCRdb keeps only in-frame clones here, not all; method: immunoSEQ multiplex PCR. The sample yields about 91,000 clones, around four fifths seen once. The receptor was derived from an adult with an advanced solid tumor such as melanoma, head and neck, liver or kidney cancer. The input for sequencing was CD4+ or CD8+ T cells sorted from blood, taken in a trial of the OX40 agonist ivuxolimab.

This CDR3 reads CASSPVGLAKNIQYF. The CDR3, as DNA: TGTGCCAGCTCACCAGTGGGGCTAGCCAAAAACATTCAGTACTTC. The rearrangement joins TRBV18 to TRBJ2-4; possible D gene TRBD1, 5 bases. The CDR3 is made up of 15 amino acids. V lost 2 bases and J 0 bases, leaving 8 bases between the germline ends. Looked up from germline, CDR1 is KGHSH and CDR2 is LQKENI.